The 20 T cell receptor beta chains below come from one sample, sequenced in a study of T cell responses to AZD1222 COVID-19 vaccine. Generated by immunoSEQ multiplex PCR, the TCRdb table keeps only in-frame clones and is missing some. Of over 130,000 clones detected, approximately 90% appear once; the ten largest clones hold around 2.9%. This material consisted of peripheral blood, taken 28 days after the second AZD1222 dose. These receptors originate from an adult who received the AZD1222 COVID-19 vaccine.

In DNA, the CDR3 is TGTGCCAGCAGCCAAGAATGGGGTCATGAGCAAGAGACCCAGTACTTC. Residues: CASSQEWGHEQETQYF. The gene calls are TRBV3-1 (or the pseudogene TRBV3-2) and TRBJ2-5; D is unclear. V was cut by 0 bases and J by 2 bases, with 13 bases left in between. The CDR3 sequence is 16 residues long. Germline values: CDR1 LGHDT, CDR2 YNNKEL (reference sequence).

The CDR3 sequence: CASSPRGLEETQYF. CDR3 nucleotides: TGTGCCAGTAGTCCGAGGGGACTAGAAGAGACCCAGTACTTC. The chain links TRBV19 to TRBJ2-5; 8 bases agree with TRBD2. Losses at the gene ends were 5 bases for V and 3 bases for J; bases not matched to a gene: 5. Germline V lookup: CDR1 LNHDA, CDR2 SQIVND (reference sequence). The CDR3 has 14 amino acids.

The J gene is TRBJ2-1, the V gene TRBV27; D is unresolved. The germline CDR1 and CDR2 sequences are MNHEY and SMNVEV (reference sequence). V lost 3 bases to trimming and J lost 4 bases, with 10 bases between them. The length of the CDR3 is 14 residues. In DNA, the CDR3 is TGTGCCAGCAGTTTTGGGGTGGGGTACAATGAGCAGTTCTTC. It codes for CASSFGVGYNEQFF.

The CDR3 nucleotides are TGTGCCAGCAGCCCTGGGGAGGGTTTGGTGCAAGAGACCCAGTACTTC. Translating it yields CASSPGEGLVQETQYF. This chain joins TRBV7-9 and TRBJ2-5; 7 bases are a match to TRBD2. CDR1 and CDR2 (germline): SEHNR, FQNEAQ (reference sequence). V shed 5 bases, J shed 2 bases, and the junction held 11 bases outside the gene matches. This CDR3 is built from 16 residues.

This chain uses TRBV6-1 with TRBJ1-1; no firm D call. Deletions cut 1 base from V and 1 base from J, with 13 bases between. Germline V gives CDR1 MNHNS, CDR2 SASEGT. This CDR3 region has 16 residues. The CDR3 loop reads CASSEVTLGWNTEAFF. Written as DNA, the CDR3 is TGTGCCAGCAGTGAAGTGACCCTTGGGTGGAACACTGAAGCTTTCTTT.

This clone was seen only once. This chain connects TRBV11-2 to TRBJ2-5, with D possibly TRBD2 on 5 matching bases. The CDR3 is 12 amino acids. Per the germline V gene, CDR1 is SGHAT and CDR2 is FQNNGV. Trimming left V 5 bases short and J 5 bases short, with 9 bases between. The DNA for the CDR3 is TGTGCCAGCAGCCCACAGCGGGAGACCCAGTACTTC. Protein product: CASSPQRETQYF.

The chain employs TRBV2 and TRBJ2-5; D is perhaps TRBD1 (6 bases). Between the trimmed V and J ends, which lost 6 bases and 2 bases, there was a span of 10 bases. Germline CDR1 reads SNHLY; CDR2 reads FYNNEI. CDR3 length: 13 amino acids. The CDR3 loop reads CASRQGLQETQYF. In DNA, the CDR3 is TGTGCCAGCAGACAGGGATTACAAGAGACCCAGTACTTC.

V usage is TRBV19 and J usage is TRBJ2-2, with D uncertain. The CDR3 consists of 16 residues. The V end was cut by 1 base, the J end by 6 bases, with 15 bases between. Germline V gives CDR1 LNHDA, CDR2 SQIVND (reference sequence). The CDR3 bases are TGTGCCAGTAGTATAGCACTTTTCTTCGAGGCCGGGGAGCTGTTTTTT. Protein product: CASSIALFFEAGELFF.

In this sample, this clone turned up once. This sequence joins TRBV7-8 and TRBJ1-6; TRBD1 is a possible D gene (5 bases). This CDR3 contains 13 residues. Germline CDR1 reads SGHVS; CDR2 reads FQNEAQ. V was trimmed by 8 bases and J by 6 bases, leaving 11 bases between them. The CDR3 here is CASGRDGNSPLHF. The CDR3, as DNA: TGTGCCAGCGGCCGGGACGGTAATTCACCCCTCCACTTT.

Remarks on this clone: Other DNA sequences in the sample encode the same CDR3. The chain uses TRBV6-5 and TRBJ1-3, with D possibly being TRBD1 (5 bases). Looked up from germline, CDR1 is MNHEY and CDR2 is SVGAGI. V was clipped by 2 bases and J by 2 bases, with 7 bases between them. This CDR3 is built from 14 residues. The CDR3: CASSYGGAGNTIYF. The CDR3 DNA reads TGTGCCAGCAGTTACGGAGGGGCTGGAAACACCATATATTTT.

The chain has TRBV28 and TRBJ1-6; no clear D gene. This CDR3 contains 14 residues. Trimming cost V 10 bases and J 7 bases, with 17 bases left between them. Germline V lookup: CDR1 MDHEN, CDR2 SYDVKM. CDR3 coding DNA: TGTGCCACCCGCCCCCCAGTCAACAATTCACCCCTCCACTTT. Its protein is CATRPPVNNSPLHF.

The genes are TRBV30 and TRBJ2-1; D gene ambiguous. The V end lost 0 bases, the J end lost 0 bases, and 9 bases lay between the germline ends. Germline CDR1 and CDR2: GTSNPN and SVGIG (reference sequence). CDR3 size: 15 residues. Written as DNA, the CDR3 is TGTGCCTGGAGTGTAGTGGGCGGCTCCTACAATGAGCAGTTCTTC. This gives the protein CAWSVVGGSYNEQFF.

The chain has TRBV18 and TRBJ2-1; no firm D call. Germline values: CDR1 KGHSH, CDR2 LQKENI. There are 13 residues in the CDR3. Trimming took 2 bases from V and 3 from J, leaving 5 bases between them. CDR3 sequence: CASSPDFYNEQFF. Here the CDR3 DNA reads TGTGCCAGCTCACCAGACTTCTACAATGAGCAGTTCTTC.

In DNA, the CDR3 is TGTGCCAGCAGCCTGGACAGGGGTAGCGGTGGCTACACCTTC. It codes for CASSLDRGSGGYTF. The chain couples TRBV7-9 to TRBJ1-2; 9 positions match TRBD1. CDR1 is SEHNR and CDR2 is FQNEAQ in the germline V gene (reference sequence). V shed 5 bases and J 7 bases; nucleotides not matched to a gene: 8. This CDR3 comprises 14 residues.

The chain links TRBV19 to TRBJ1-2, with TRBD1 matching 9 bases. Looked up from germline, CDR1 is LNHDA and CDR2 is SQIVND (reference sequence). V gave up 9 bases and J gave up 6 bases; unmatched junction bases: 17. The CDR3 spans 16 residues. CDR3 protein: CASQKRRDRARDGYTF. CDR3 sequence (DNA): TGTGCCAGCCAAAAGCGCCGGGACAGGGCTAGAGATGGCTACACCTTC.

This chain links TRBV19 with TRBJ1-5; TRBD1 agrees at 7 bases. V gave up 4 bases and J gave up 4 bases; unmatched junction bases: 1. The length of the CDR3 is 13 residues. CDR1 is LNHDA, CDR2 SQIVND, per germline (reference sequence). CDR3 sequence: CASSTGGNQPQHF. In nucleotides, the CDR3 is TGTGCCAGTAGTACAGGGGGTAATCAGCCCCAGCATTTT.

The chain combines TRBV6-5 with TRBJ1-3; no definite D call. V was trimmed by 8 bases and J by 1 base, leaving 3 bases between them. This CDR3 is built from 11 residues. Germline CDR1 reads MNHEY; CDR2 reads SVGAGI. The CDR3 spells CASCSGNTIYF. As DNA, the CDR3 is TGTGCCAGCTGTTCTGGAAACACCATATATTTT.

The CDR3: CASSLGQGNTIYF. CDR3 DNA: TGTGCCAGCAGCTTGGGACAAGGAAACACCATATATTTT. This chain uses TRBV7-2 with TRBJ1-3; a weak D match, TRBD1 (6 bases). Trimming left V 3 bases short and J 4 bases short, with 7 bases between. The CDR3 runs to 13 residues. Germline CDR1 SGHTA, CDR2 FQGNSA.

J is TRBJ1-4 and V is TRBV6-5, with D tentatively TRBD1 (5 bases). The CDR3 totals 15 residues. Germline V lookup: CDR1 MNHEY, CDR2 SVGAGI. V was clipped by 0 bases and J by 7 bases, with 12 bases between them. CDR3 region: CASSYSQGWSEKLFF. CDR3 sequence (DNA): TGTGCCAGCAGTTACTCTCAGGGTTGGTCTGAAAAACTGTTTTTT.

This chain connects TRBV10-2 to TRBJ2-1; TRBD1 might be the D (5 bases). CDR1 and CDR2 (germline): WSHSY, SAAADI. The CDR3 is 15 amino acids. V lost 5 bases to trimming and J lost 1 base, with 12 bases between them. CDR3 residues: CASSSLGPSYNEQFF. For the CDR3, the DNA is TGCGCCAGCAGTTCCCTGGGGCCATCCTACAATGAGCAGTTCTTC.